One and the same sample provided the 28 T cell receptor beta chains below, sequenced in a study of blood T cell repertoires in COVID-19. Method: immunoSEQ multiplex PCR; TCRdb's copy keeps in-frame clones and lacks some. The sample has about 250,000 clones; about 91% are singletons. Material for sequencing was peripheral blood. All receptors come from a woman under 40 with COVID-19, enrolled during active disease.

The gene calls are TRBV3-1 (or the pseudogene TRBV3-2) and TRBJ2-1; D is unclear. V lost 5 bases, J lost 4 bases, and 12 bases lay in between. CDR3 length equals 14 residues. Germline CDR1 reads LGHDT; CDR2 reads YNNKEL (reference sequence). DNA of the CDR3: TGTGCCAGCAGCTCTGGTTTGCGGTACAATGAGCAGTTCTTC. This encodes CASSSGLRYNEQFF.

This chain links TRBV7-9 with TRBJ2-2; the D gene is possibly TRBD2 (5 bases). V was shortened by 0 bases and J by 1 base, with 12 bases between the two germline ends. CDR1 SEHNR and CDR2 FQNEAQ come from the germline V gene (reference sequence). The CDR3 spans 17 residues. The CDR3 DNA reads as TGTGCCAGCAGCTTAGCCCGGGGAGACCTGAACACCGGGGAGCTGTTTTTT. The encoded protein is CASSLARGDLNTGELFF.

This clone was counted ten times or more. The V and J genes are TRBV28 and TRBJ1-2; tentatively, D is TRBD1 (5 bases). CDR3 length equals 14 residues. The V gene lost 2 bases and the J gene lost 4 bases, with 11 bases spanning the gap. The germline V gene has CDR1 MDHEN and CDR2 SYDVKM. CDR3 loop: CASSLPRVLYGYTF. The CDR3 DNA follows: TGTGCCAGCAGTTTACCCAGGGTCCTCTATGGCTACACCTTC.

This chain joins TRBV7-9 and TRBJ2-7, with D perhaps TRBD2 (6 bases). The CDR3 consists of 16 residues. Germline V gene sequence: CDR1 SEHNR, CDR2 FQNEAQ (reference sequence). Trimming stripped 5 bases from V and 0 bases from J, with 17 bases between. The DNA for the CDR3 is TGTGCCAGCAGCCCAAACCCCCTCGGGGGCTCCTACGAGCAGTACTTC. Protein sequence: CASSPNPLGGSYEQYF.

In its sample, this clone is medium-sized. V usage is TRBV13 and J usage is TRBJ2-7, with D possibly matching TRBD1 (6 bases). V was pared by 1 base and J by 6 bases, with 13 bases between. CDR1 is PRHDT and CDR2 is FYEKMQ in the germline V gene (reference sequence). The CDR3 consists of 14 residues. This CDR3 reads CASSLEGGLGEQYF. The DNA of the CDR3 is TGTGCCAGCAGCTTAGAAGGGGGTCTTGGCGAGCAGTACTTC.

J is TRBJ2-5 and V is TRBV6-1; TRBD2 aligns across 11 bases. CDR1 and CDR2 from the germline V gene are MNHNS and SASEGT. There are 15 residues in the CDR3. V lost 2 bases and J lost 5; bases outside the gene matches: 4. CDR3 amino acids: CASSELAGGVETQYF. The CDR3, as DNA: TGTGCCAGCAGTGAACTAGCGGGGGGAGTGGAGACCCAGTACTTC.

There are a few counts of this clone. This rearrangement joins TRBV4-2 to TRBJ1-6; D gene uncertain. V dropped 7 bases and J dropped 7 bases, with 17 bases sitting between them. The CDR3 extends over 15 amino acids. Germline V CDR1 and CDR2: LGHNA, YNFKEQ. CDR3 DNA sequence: TGTGCCAGCACCCTCCAGAATTCGGAGAATTCACCCCTCCACTTT. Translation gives CASTLQNSENSPLHF.

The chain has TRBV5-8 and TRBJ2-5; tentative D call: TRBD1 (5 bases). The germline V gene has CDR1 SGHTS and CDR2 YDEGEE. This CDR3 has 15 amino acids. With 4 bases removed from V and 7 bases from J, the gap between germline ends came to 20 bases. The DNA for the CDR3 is TGTGCCAGCAGCCATCCCAGGGAATCCTTGGGGACCCAGTACTTC. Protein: CASSHPRESLGTQYF.

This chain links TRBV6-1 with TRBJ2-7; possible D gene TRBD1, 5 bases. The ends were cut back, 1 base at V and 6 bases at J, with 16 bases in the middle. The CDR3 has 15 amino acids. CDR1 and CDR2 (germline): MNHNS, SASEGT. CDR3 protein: CASSEVEQGLREQYV. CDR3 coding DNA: TGTGCCAGCAGTGAAGTGGAGCAGGGATTACGCGAGCAGTACGTC.

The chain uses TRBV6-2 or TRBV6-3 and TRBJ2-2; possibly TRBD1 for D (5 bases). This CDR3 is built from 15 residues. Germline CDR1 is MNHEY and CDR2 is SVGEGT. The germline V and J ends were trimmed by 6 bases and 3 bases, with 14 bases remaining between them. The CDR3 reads CASSYEARDTGELFF. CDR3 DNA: TGTGCCAGCAGCTATGAGGCCAGGGACACCGGGGAGCTGTTTTTT.

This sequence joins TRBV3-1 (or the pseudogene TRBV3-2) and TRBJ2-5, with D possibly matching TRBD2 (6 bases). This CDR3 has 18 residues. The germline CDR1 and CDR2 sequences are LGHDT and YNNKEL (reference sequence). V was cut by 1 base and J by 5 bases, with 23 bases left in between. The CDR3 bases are TGTGCCAGCAGCCAAGGTCATGTTAGCGGTCGCAAGGGGGAGACCCAGTACTTC. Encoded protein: CASSQGHVSGRKGETQYF.

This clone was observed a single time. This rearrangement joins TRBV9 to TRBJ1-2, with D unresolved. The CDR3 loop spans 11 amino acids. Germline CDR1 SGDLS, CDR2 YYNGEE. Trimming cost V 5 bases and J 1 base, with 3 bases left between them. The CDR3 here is CASSLNYGYTF. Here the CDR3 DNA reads TGTGCCAGCAGTCTTAACTATGGCTACACCTTC.

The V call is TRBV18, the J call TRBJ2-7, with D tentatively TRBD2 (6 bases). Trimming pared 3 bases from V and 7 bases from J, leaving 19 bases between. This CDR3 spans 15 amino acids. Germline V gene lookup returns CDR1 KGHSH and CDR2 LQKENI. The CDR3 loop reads CASSPSGTGELEQYF. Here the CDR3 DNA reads TGTGCCAGCTCACCTTCCGGTACGGGGGAACTTGAGCAGTACTTC.

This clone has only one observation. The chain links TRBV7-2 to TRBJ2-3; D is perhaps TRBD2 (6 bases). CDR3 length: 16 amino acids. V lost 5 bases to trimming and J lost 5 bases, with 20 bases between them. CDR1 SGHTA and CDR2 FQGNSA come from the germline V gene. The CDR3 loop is CASSRPSGAQGDTQYF. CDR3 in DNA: TGTGCCAGCAGCCGTCCATCGGGAGCCCAAGGAGATACGCAGTATTTT.

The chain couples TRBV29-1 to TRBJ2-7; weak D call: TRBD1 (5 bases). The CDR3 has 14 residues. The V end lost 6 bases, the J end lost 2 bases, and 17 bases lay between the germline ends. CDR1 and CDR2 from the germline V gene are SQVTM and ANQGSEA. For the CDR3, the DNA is TGCAGCGTGGGGCGGTCAAGGGGTACCTACGAGCAGTACTTC. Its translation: CSVGRSRGTYEQYF.

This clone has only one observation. The CDR3 DNA is TGTGCCAGCAGTACCAACTCGGAAGAGACCCAGTACTTC. It encodes CASSTNSEETQYF. This chain uses TRBV12-3 or TRBV12-4 with TRBJ2-5; no reliable D call. V lost 5 bases and J 3 bases, leaving 10 bases between the germline ends. The CDR3 is 13 amino acids.

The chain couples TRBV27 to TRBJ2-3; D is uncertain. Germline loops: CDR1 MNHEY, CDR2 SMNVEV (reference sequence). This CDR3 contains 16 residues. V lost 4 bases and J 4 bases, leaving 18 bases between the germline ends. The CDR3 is CASSSPQRPTPDTQYF. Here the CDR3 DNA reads TGTGCCAGCAGTTCTCCCCAGCGCCCAACGCCAGATACGCAGTATTTT.

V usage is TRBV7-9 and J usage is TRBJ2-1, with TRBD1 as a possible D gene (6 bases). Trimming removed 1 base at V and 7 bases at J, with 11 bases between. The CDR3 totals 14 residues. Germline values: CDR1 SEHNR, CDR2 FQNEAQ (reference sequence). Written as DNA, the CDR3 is TGTGCCAGCAGCTTAGGGGGGCTTTCAAATGAGCAGTTCTTC. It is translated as CASSLGGLSNEQFF.

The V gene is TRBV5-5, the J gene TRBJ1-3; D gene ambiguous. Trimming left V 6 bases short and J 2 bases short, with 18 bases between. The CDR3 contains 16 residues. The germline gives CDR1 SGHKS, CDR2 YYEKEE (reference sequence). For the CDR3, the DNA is TGTGCCAGCACTCAGTCCCCTAGGAGCACTGGAAACACCATATATTTT. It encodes CASTQSPRSTGNTIYF.

The CDR3, as DNA: TGTGCCAGCAGCCCGACAGGGATCACCGGGGAGCTGTTTTTT. Its translation: CASSPTGITGELFF. This sequence joins TRBV11-2 and TRBJ2-2, with 7 bases fitting TRBD1. V trimming: 5 bases; J trimming: 4 bases; junction bases outside the gene matches: 4. The CDR3 runs 14 residues. From germline, CDR1 is SGHAT and CDR2 FQNNGV. Variable domain in full (rest from reference TRBV11-2 and TRBJ2-2): EAGVAQSPRYKIIEKRQSVAFWCNPISGHATLYWYQQILGQGPKLLIQFQNNGVVDDSQLPKDRFSAERLKGVDSTLKIQPAKLEDSAVYLCASSPTGITGELFFGEGSRLTVL.

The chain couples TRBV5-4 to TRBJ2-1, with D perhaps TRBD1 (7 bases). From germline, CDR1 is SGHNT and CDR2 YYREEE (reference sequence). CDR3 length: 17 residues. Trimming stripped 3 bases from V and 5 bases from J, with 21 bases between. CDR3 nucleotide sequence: TGTGCCAGCAGCTCAAACCCTCAGGGGGGAAGGAACAATGAGCAGTTCTTC. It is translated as CASSSNPQGGRNNEQFF. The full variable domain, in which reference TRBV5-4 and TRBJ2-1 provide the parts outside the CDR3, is ETGVTQSPTHLIKTRGQQVTLRCSSQSGHNTVSWYQQALGQGPQFIFQYYREEENGRGNFPPRFSGLQFPNYSSELNVNALELDDSALYLCASSSNPQGGRNNEQFFGPGTRLTVL.

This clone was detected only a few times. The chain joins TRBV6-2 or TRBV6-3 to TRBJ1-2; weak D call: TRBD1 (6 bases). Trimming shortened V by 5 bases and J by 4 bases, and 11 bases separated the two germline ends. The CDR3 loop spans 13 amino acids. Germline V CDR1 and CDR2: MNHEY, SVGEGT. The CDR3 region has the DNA TGTGCCAGCAGTCAACAGGGTAGCTATGGCTACACCTTC. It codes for CASSQQGSYGYTF.

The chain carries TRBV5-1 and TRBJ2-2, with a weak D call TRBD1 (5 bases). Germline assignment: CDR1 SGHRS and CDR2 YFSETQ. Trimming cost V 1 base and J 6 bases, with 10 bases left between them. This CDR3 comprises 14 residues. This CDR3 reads CASSLSGAPGELFF. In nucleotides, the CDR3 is TGCGCCAGCAGCTTGTCTGGGGCCCCCGGGGAGCTGTTTTTT.

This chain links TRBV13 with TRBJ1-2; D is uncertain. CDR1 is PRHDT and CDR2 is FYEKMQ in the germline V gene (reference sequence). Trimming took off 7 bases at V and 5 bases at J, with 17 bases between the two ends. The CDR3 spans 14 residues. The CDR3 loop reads CASTAREGPYGYTF. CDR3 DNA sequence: TGTGCCAGCACCGCACGGGAAGGACCTTATGGCTACACCTTC.

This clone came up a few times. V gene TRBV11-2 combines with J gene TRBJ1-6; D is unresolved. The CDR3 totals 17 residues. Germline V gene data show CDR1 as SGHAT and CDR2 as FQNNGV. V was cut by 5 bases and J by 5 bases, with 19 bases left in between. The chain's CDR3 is CASSTRSASSNNSPLHF. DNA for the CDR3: TGTGCCAGCAGCACTAGATCAGCCTCAAGTAATAATTCACCCCTCCACTTT. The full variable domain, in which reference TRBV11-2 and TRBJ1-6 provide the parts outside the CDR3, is EAGVAQSPRYKIIEKRQSVAFWCNPISGHATLYWYQQILGQGPKLLIQFQNNGVVDDSQLPKDRFSAERLKGVDSTLKIQPAKLEDSAVYLCASSTRSASSNNSPLHFGNGTRLTVT.

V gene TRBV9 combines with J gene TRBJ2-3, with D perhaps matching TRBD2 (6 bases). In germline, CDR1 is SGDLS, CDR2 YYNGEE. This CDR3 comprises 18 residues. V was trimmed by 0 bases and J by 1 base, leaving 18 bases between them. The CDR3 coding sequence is TGTGCCAGCAGCGTAGCCTCTGCGGGGTTGTATGGCACAGATACGCAGTATTTT. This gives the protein CASSVASAGLYGTDTQYF.

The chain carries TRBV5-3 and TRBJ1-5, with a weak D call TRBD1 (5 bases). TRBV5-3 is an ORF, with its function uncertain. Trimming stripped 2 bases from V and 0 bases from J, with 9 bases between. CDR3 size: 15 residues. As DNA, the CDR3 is TGTGCCAGAAGCTTTAGACAGCATAGCAATCAGCCCCAGCATTTT. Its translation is CARSFRQHSNQPQHF.

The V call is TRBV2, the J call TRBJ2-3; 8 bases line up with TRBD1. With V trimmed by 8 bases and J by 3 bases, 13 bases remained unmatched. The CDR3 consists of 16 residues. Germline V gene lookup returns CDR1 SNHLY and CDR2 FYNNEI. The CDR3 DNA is TGTGCCAGCTGCAACATGGACAGGGTAGCGACAGATACGCAGTATTTT. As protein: CASCNMDRVATDTQYF.